Listed below are T cell receptor beta chains from one sample, sequenced in a study of blood T cell repertoires in COVID-19. Some clones are missing from TCRdb's copy, which holds only in-frame ones; the method was immunoSEQ multiplex PCR. The sample has some 87,000 clones; 70% to 90% are singletons. The sequenced material came from peripheral blood. These receptors all come from a human donor in a cohort sampled during active COVID-19. CDR3s include the opening cysteine and the closing phenylalanine or tryptophan. The D gene is left open where the match is weak. Rows may omit the clone size; those that give it use once, few, many or a size class.

clone_size d_call j_call v_call cdr3_length cdr3_nt cdr3_aa
few NA TRBJ1-1 TRBV6-5 13 TGTGCCAGCAGTTTGCAGTTGAACACTGAAGCTTTCTTT CASSLQLNTEAFF
NA TRBD2 TRBJ2-7 TRBV28 16 TGTGCCAGCAGTCCCGCCCTCGGGGGGGGAATCTACGAGCAGTACTTC CASSPALGGGIYEQYF
NA NA TRBJ2-3 TRBV11-2 13 TGTGCCAGCAGCTTAGCCCCCGGGAATACGCAGTATTTT CASSLAPGNTQYF
NA NA TRBJ1-1 TRBV13 16 TGTGCCAGCAGCTTACGGGAGTGGGGCTTGAACACTGAAGCTTTCTTT CASSLREWGLNTEAFF
NA TRBD1 TRBJ2-7 TRBV28 13 TGTGCCAGCAAGACAGGGGGCCACTACGAGCAGTACTTC CASKTGGHYEQYF
NA TRBD2 TRBJ2-5 TRBV25-1 13 TGTGCCGCCGGGGGGATAGCTGGGAAGACCCAGTACTTC CAAGGIAGKTQYF
NA NA TRBJ2-7 TRBV7-3 15 TGTGCCAGCAGCTTATCTCCAGGGCCGGGCTACGAGCAGTACTTC CASSLSPGPGYEQYF
once NA TRBJ2-2 TRBV5-1 15 TGCGCCAGCAGCTTGGACTTGGGGCACACCGGGGAGCTGTTTTTT CASSLDLGHTGELFF
once TRBD2 TRBJ2-7 TRBV5-1 15 TGCGCCAGCAGCCCCGGGACTAGCGGGATCTACGAGCAGTACTTC CASSPGTSGIYEQYF
few TRBD1 TRBJ2-4 TRBV14 16 TGTGCCAGCAGCCAAGGACAGGGTTGGGCCAAAAACATTCAGTACTTC CASSQGQGWAKNIQYF
NA NA TRBJ1-4 TRBV27 15 TGTGCCAGCAGACCTGACGGGATGGGTCATGAAAAACTGTTTTTT CASRPDGMGHEKLFF
NA TRBD1 TRBJ1-2 TRBV19 14 TGTGCCAGTAGGGACAGGGGGCAGATCTATGGCTACACCTTC CASRDRGQIYGYTF
few TRBD1 TRBJ1-4 TRBV5-5 15 TGTGCCAGCAGCTTTGATCGGACAGGCCGGGAAAAACTGTTTTTT CASSFDRTGREKLFF
NA NA TRBJ2-7 TRBV5-5 14 TGTGCCAGCAACCGACCCGGGTCCAACTACGAGCAGTACTTC CASNRPGSNYEQYF
NA NA TRBJ1-5 TRBV30 14 TGTGCCTGGAGCTTGCACACCAGGTATCAGCCCCAGCATTTT CAWSLHTRYQPQHF
NA NA TRBJ2-7 TRBV9 16 TGTGCCAGCAGCGTTTTTGGGGCGGGGAGCTCCTACGAGCAGTACTTC CASSVFGAGSSYEQYF
NA NA TRBJ2-7 TRBV10-3 15 TGTGCCATCAGTGAGTCGTGGGGGCAACCCTACGAGCAGTACTTC CAISESWGQPYEQYF
NA NA TRBJ1-5 TRBV30 15 TGTGCCTGGACCCTTGGGGGGTCAAGCAATCAGCCCCAGCATTTT CAWTLGGSSNQPQHF
NA NA TRBJ1-3 TRBV5-6 13 TGTGCCAGCAGCTGGACGGGGGAAAACACCATATATTTT CASSWTGENTIYF
NA NA TRBJ1-5 TRBV7-9 14 TGTGCCAGCAGCTTAGCGGGGGGGAATCAGCCCCAGCATTTT CASSLAGGNQPQHF
few NA TRBJ1-2 TRBV6-5 12 TGTGCCAGCACCCTTACTTACTATGGCTACACCTTC CASTLTYYGYTF
NA TRBD1 TRBJ1-6 TRBV6-5 13 TGTGCCAGCAGCACCGGGACAGAGAGCCCCCTCCACTTT CASSTGTESPLHF
NA NA TRBJ1-2 TRBV5-1 13 TGCGCCAGCAGCCAATCAGGGCGTTATGGCTACACCTTC CASSQSGRYGYTF
NA NA TRBJ1-4 TRBV27 14 TGTGCCAGCAGTTTTGGCCAGGGTCGTGAAAAACTGTTTTTT CASSFGQGREKLFF
once TRBD1 TRBJ2-7 TRBV5-1 14 TGCGCCAGCAGCCCTGACAGGGGATCGTACGAGCAGTACTTC CASSPDRGSYEQYF
NA TRBD1 TRBJ2-1 TRBV5-5 15 TGTGCCAGCAGCTGGGGTCCGGGACAGGCTGATGAGCAGTTCTTC CASSWGPGQADEQFF
few NA TRBJ2-5 TRBV5-1 14 TGCGCCAGCAGCTTAGCCTCAAGAGATAGGACCCAGTACTTC CASSLASRDRTQYF
NA TRBD1 TRBJ2-4 TRBV19 15 TGTGCCAGTAGGACAGGGGAACTAGCCAAAAACATTCAGTACTTC CASRTGELAKNIQYF
NA TRBD1 TRBJ2-1 TRBV6-5 12 TGTGCCACCTTGGACAGGATCAATGAGCAGTTCTTC CATLDRINEQFF
NA TRBD1 TRBJ1-2 TRBV27 14 TGTGCCAGCAGTCCCCCGGGACAGGGGAAGGGCTACACCTTC CASSPPGQGKGYTF
NA TRBD1 TRBJ2-2 TRBV11-3 15 TGTGCCAGCAGCTCCGGCCGGGACAGGGCCGGGGAGCTGTTTTTT CASSSGRDRAGELFF
NA NA TRBJ2-3 TRBV12-3/TRBV12-4 13 TGTGCCAGCAGGAGGGACTTCACAGATACGCAGTATTTT CASRRDFTDTQYF
NA NA TRBJ1-4 TRBV6-2/TRBV6-3 16 TGTGCCAGCAGTTTTCGACCCGGGACGGGGGATGAAAAACTGTTTTTT CASSFRPGTGDEKLFF
NA TRBD2 TRBJ2-1 TRBV15 13 TGTGCCACCAGCAGAGCTCCGGGGGGTGAGCAGTTCTTC CATSRAPGGEQFF
NA TRBD2 TRBJ2-3 TRBV7-9 18 TGTGCCAGCAGCTTGGGACTAGTGTCAGGCGGGTCCACAGATACGCAGTATTTT CASSLGLVSGGSTDTQYF
NA TRBD1 TRBJ1-3 TRBV5-1 16 TGCGCCAGCAACCAGGGGACAGGCCTCTCTGGAAACACCATATATTTT CASNQGTGLSGNTIYF
NA NA TRBJ1-4 TRBV5-1 14 TGCGCCAGCGCCAAACAGGGATTTAATGAAAAACTGTTTTTT CASAKQGFNEKLFF
NA NA TRBJ2-1 TRBV5-4 15 TGTGCCAGCAGCTTGGCGGTCGGTGGGGCCGGTGAGCAGTTCTTC CASSLAVGGAGEQFF
NA NA TRBJ1-2 TRBV5-6 13 TGTGCCAGCAGCCCCCAACAGGGTTATGGCTACACCTTC CASSPQQGYGYTF
once TRBD1 TRBJ2-7 TRBV30 12 TGTGCCTGGAGTACAGGGGTAAGGGAGCAGTACTTC CAWSTGVREQYF
NA TRBD1 TRBJ2-1 TRBV18 16 TGTGCCAGCTCACCACCGACAGGGGCTACCTACAATGAGCAGTTCTTC CASSPPTGATYNEQFF
NA TRBD1 TRBJ1-2 TRBV18 15 TGTGCCAGCTCACCCGGGACAGGCGATAACTATGGCTACACCTTC CASSPGTGDNYGYTF
NA TRBD1 TRBJ1-2 TRBV7-3 13 TGTGCCAGCAGCAAGGGACAGAACTATGGCTACACCTTC CASSKGQNYGYTF
NA NA TRBJ2-7 TRBV30 11 TGTGCCTGGAGTGCAACGGACGAGCAGTACTTC CAWSATDEQYF
NA NA TRBJ1-5 TRBV4-3 16 TGCGCCAGCAGCCAAGATACGACAGAACCCAATCAGCCCCAGCATTTT CASSQDTTEPNQPQHF
NA NA TRBJ1-1 TRBV5-1 17 TGCGCCAGCAGCTTGGAAGGACTTAGATGGGGGAACACTGAAGCTTTCTTT CASSLEGLRWGNTEAFF
NA TRBD2 TRBJ2-7 TRBV5-1 17 TGCGCCAGCAGCCCCGGACTAGCGGGCTCGAGCTCCTACGAGCAGTACTTC CASSPGLAGSSSYEQYF
NA NA TRBJ2-3 TRBV5-1 17 TGCGCCAGCAGCTTGGTCTCGACTTCGGTCTTCACAGATACGCAGTATTTT CASSLVSTSVFTDTQYF
NA NA TRBJ1-6 TRBV2 13 TGTGCCAGTTCTAGCTCCTATAATTCACCCCTCCACTTT CASSSSYNSPLHF
NA NA TRBJ2-1 TRBV20-1 12 TGCAGTGCTAGTGGGGGCGTAGGTGAGCAGTTCTTC CSASGGVGEQFF
NA NA TRBJ1-2 TRBV3-1/TRBV3-2 15 TGTGCCAGCAGCCAGGAGGGGGGGCGAAACTATGGCTACACCTTC CASSQEGGRNYGYTF
NA NA TRBJ2-2 TRBV19 14 TGTGCCAGTAGTATTACAGGGATCACCGGGGAGCTGTTTTTT CASSITGITGELFF
NA NA TRBJ1-2 TRBV3-1/TRBV3-2 13 TGTGCCAGCAGCCAAGCAACGACGCGGGGCTACACCTTC CASSQATTRGYTF
NA NA TRBJ1-1 TRBV9 14 TGTGCCAGCAGTGGACAGACTACGAACACTGAAGCTTTCTTT CASSGQTTNTEAFF
NA NA TRBJ1-3 TRBV9 16 TGTGCCAGCAGCGTAGCTGGGAGCGTAGGTGGAAACACCATATATTTT CASSVAGSVGGNTIYF